This T cell receptor beta chain came from a study of shared clonotypes between healthy human individuals (dated by TCRdb to the early 2020s). A note on the overall study: A couple of women and three men aged 18 to 49 years were included in the cohort. For each donor, CD4 naive and CD4 memory were each given three plates, CD8 naive was given two plates, and CD8 memory was given one plate. Libraries were prepared and TCR repertoires were sequenced by different laboratories using diverse techniques, in order to increase sequencing depth and limit assay-specific biases. To estimate repertoire size and how much clonotypes are shared between individuals, the study performed deep sequencing of blood TCR repertoires from a few healthy adults. Each donor's leukapheresis produced roughly between about 0.9 and 9.5 billion PBMCs. Findings and caveats that apply to the study as a whole: Compared with non-shared clonotypes, clonotypes shared by all four sorted-subset donors had higher generation probabilities. When a handful of donors were compared, the shared fraction of clonotypes was 5% to 6.5% for naive CD4, more than 3% for naive CD8, 2.3% for memory CD4, and about 0.36% for memory CD8. Only blood was sampled, and tissue TCR repertoires likely differ from those in blood. Naive subsets generally had larger estimated clonotype richness than memory subsets did. Rarefaction of sorted-subset datasets indicated incomplete sequencing despite the large sequencing depth. Pairwise subsampling indicated that sequencing depth was expected to affect the degree of clonotype sharing among donors. The genetic and exposure-history diversity represented was limited by the small number of donors.

Using the deep immunoSEQ assay, TCR CDR3 regions were amplified from genomic DNA by multiplex PCR. Extracted genomic DNA from each cell subset was distributed evenly across all wells of several immunoSEQ 96-well plates, and each plate was treated as a replicate. Each replicate PCR for sorted subsets received approximately 220 ng genomic DNA, equal to tens of thousands of T cell genomes. Purified libraries were quantified with a Qubit 3.0 fluorometer, sized on a Bioanalyzer 2100, and re-quantified with the KAPA Library Quantification kit. A separate single-read 150-cycle Illumina NextSeq 550 flow cell was used to sequence each immunoSEQ 96-well plate. Concerning the study's data processing: Because only junctional sequences without quality scores were contained in the immunoSEQ output, filtering matching that applied to full-length reads could not be performed. Sequences were annotated with PyIR, a Python wrapper for IgBLAST v1.9, and V/J genes and CDR3 were assigned using IMGT germline references. Reads were filtered out if the reads had weak V/J assignments (E-value above 1e-6), no CDR3, stop codons, out-of-frame junctions, or ambiguous translated residues. V3J clonotypes were defined as sequences sharing an identical inferred V gene, J gene, and CDR3 amino acid sequence. To compute the percentage overlap between repertoires, the number of shared unique clonotypes was divided by the size of the smaller repertoire. Three approaches were used to assess repertoire richness: RTK rarefaction, the Chao1 estimator, and Recon v2.1 estimates of unobserved clonotypes. OLGA was used to compute generation probabilities for all TCRbeta clonotypes that the gDNA method yielded from a few donors. TCRdb carries this immuneACCESS record with in-frame sequences only. Its versions omit some clonotypes, under half of them owing to an unresolved V gene in the studies checked, with the rest unexplained. For V, J and clone size, that table is used; D and trimming come from the DNA. In all, the sample holds about 2.1 million clones, and around 93% of those were seen once. About 1.7% of the sample rests with the top ten.

As for this clone: The specificity of this receptor is unknown. No much larger clonotype is one base removed from it; base qualities were not supplied.

Trimming removed 1 base from V and 0 bases from J; the gene matches leave 5 bases unexplained. The cysteine opens and the phenylalanine closes a CDR3 of 17 amino acids. The retained sequence is limited to the CDR3, 51 bases, with the frame set at the first base. According to the germline V gene, CDR1 reads MGHRA and CDR2 reads YSYEKL. CD8 naive samples consisted of CD45RO-negative cells that were positively selected for CCR7, yielding a CD45RA+CCR7+ population without TemRA cells. Donors were healthy HIV-negative adults with no recently reported acute infections or vaccinations. Only Caucasian adults living in Nashville, Tennessee, USA were represented among the donors. After blood collection by leukapheresis, PBMCs were isolated using Ficoll-Histopaque density gradient centrifugation and then cryopreserved in the vapor phase of liquid nitrogen. Analytical flow cytometry was used to check the purity and quantity of every magnetically sorted T cell population. From each sorted fraction, genomic DNA was isolated and quantified by UV absorbance on a Nanodrop 2000c.

The sample consisted of naive CD8+ T cells from PBMCs. The cell subset or site label on this specimen signifies: CD45RA+CCR7+. The chain is assembled from TRBV4-1 and TRBJ2-1; 8 junctional bases match TRBD2. The source is a man younger than 30 in good health. Some clones in this sample may be carry-over from other donors' samples. The CDR3 sequence is CASSQGPGTSSYNEQFF. The nucleotide sequence is given as TGCGCCAGCAGCCAAGGGCCCGGGACTAGCTCCTACAATGAGCAGTTCTTC.